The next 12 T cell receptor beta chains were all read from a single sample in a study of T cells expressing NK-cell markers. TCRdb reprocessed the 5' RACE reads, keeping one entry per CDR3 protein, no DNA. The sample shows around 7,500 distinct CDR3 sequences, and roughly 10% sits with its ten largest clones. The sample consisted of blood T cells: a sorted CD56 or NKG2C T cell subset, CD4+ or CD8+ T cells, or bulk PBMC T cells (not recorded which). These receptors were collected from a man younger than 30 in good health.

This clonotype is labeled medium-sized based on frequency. CDR3 in amino acids: CASAKRGLDSTDTQYF. V usage is TRBV12-5 and J usage is TRBJ2-3; the TRBD2 assignment by TCRdb is unverifiable without DNA. CDR3 size: 16 residues. Per the germline V gene, CDR1 is LGHNT and CDR2 is FRNRAP.

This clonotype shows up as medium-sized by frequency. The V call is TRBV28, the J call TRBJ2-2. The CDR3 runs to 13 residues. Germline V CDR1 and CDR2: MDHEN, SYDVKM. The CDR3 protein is CASSPTGVRELFF.

The CDR3 is CASSPMRRVGDQETQYF. V usage is TRBV18 and J usage is TRBJ2-5. CDR1 and CDR2 (germline): KGHSH, LQKENI. The CDR3 is 17 residues long.

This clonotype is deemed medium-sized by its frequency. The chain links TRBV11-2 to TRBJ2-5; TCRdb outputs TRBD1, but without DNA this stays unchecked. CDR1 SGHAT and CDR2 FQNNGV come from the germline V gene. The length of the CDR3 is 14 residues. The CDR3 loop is CASSLKVGGETQYF.

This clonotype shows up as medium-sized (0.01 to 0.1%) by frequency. The CDR3 spells CASSLAVGQGAYTF. The chain has TRBV7-2 and TRBJ1-2; TCRdb returns TRBD1, unconfirmable since there is no DNA. Germline CDR1 and CDR2: SGHTA and FQGNSA. The CDR3 is made up of 14 amino acids.

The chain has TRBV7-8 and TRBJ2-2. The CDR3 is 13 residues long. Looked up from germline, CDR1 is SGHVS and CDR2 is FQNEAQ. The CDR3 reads CASSLGDGGELFF.

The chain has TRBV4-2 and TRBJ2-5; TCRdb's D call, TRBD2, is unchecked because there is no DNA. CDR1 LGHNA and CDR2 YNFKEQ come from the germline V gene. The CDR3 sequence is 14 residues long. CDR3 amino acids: CASSQSGSEETQYF.

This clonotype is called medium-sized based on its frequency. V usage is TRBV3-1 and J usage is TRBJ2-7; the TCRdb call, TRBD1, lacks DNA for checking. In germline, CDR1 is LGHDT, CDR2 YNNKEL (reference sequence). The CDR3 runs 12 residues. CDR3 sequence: CASSNPPYEQYF.

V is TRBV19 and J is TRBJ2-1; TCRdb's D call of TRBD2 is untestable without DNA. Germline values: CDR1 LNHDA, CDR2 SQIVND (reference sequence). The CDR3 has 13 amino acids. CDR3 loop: CASLAGGGNEQFF. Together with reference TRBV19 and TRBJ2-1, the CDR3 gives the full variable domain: DGGITQSPKYLFRKEGQNVTLSCEQNLNHDAMYWYRQDPGQGLRLIYYSQIVNDFQKGDIAEGYSVSREKKESFPLTVTSAQKNPTAFYLCASLAGGGNEQFFGPGTRLTVL.

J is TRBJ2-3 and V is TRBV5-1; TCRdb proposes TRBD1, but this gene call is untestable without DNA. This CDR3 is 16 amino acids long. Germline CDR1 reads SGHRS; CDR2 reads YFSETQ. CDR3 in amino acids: CASSLAAQGRGDTQYF.

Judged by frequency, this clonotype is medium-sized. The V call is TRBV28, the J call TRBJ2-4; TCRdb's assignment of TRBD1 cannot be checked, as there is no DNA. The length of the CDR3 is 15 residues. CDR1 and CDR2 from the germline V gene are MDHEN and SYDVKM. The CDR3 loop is CASSLSGQATDIQYF.

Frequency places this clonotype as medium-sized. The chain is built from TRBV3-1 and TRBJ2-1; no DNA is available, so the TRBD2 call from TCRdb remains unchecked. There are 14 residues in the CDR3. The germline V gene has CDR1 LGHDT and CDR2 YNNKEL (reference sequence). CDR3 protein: CASSNGLGYNEQFF.